The rows below give T cell receptor beta chains drawn from one sample of a study of blood T cell repertoires in COVID-19. Sequencing was performed with immunoSEQ multiplex PCR; in TCRdb, only in-frame clones are kept and a portion is missing. The data contain under 200,000 clones, 84% of them singletons. The source material was peripheral blood. The receptor source for this set is a young man with active or convalescent COVID-19. CDR3s include the opening cysteine and the closing phenylalanine or tryptophan. The order of the fields is CDR3 DNA, CDR3 protein, clone size, D gene, V gene, J gene. The D gene is left open where the match is weak. Not all rows give a size; the values are once, few, many and, for expanded clones, a class.

TGTGCCAGCAGCTTAACAGGGGGCAGCTCCTACGAGCAGTACTTC	CASSLTGGSSYEQYF	.	TRBD1	TRBV7-3	TRBJ2-7
TGCAGAGGACTAGCGGGAGAGAGGTGGTACGAGCAGTACTTC	CRGLAGERWYEQYF	.	TRBD2	TRBV29-1	TRBJ2-7
TGTGCCAGCAGTTTATTTGGGGGACAGCCCTACGAGCAGTACTTC	CASSLFGGQPYEQYF	.	TRBD1	TRBV27	TRBJ2-7
TGTGCCAGCAGCCAAGATCTAGCGGGAGGCGAGCAGTACTTC	CASSQDLAGGEQYF	.	TRBD2	TRBV4-2	TRBJ2-7
TGTGCCAGCAGCTTATACCTAGCTAACTATGGCTACACCTTC	CASSLYLANYGYTF	.	.	TRBV11-2	TRBJ1-2
TGTGCCACCAGTGATACTCGACGGGGGGGTAATGAGCAGTTCTTC	CATSDTRRGGNEQFF	.	TRBD2	TRBV24-1	TRBJ2-1
TGTGCCAGCAGCGTAGTCCCGTACAATGAGCAGTTCTTC	CASSVVPYNEQFF	.	.	TRBV9	TRBJ2-1
TGTGCCAGCAGCGGGACAGGCACGACCCAGTACTTC	CASSGTGTTQYF	.	TRBD1	TRBV6-5	TRBJ2-5
TGCGCCAGCAGTCAATCGTCAGGGAGGATTCAGCCCCAGCATTTT	CASSQSSGRIQPQHF	few	.	TRBV23-1	TRBJ1-5
TGTGCCGCCAATTTGGGCTTGAACTATGGCTACACCTTC	CAANLGLNYGYTF	once	.	TRBV28	TRBJ1-2
TGTGCCAGCAGCCCGGGACAGGGTCCGTCGAATGAGCAGTTCTTC	CASSPGQGPSNEQFF	.	TRBD1	TRBV7-8	TRBJ2-1
TGTGCCAGCAGCCAAGGGCGGGGACAGCCCCAGCATTTT	CASSQGRGQPQHF	.	.	TRBV3-1/TRBV3-2	TRBJ1-5
TGTGCTCATGCGGGGGGAAACACTGAAGCTTTCTTT	CAHAGGNTEAFF	few	.	TRBV28	TRBJ1-1
TGTGCCAGCAGAAAACAGGGGTCTACCTCCTACGAGCAGTACTTC	CASRKQGSTSYEQYF	.	TRBD1	TRBV6-5	TRBJ2-7
TGCGCCAGCAGCTTAATAGGGAGGAACACTGAAGCTTTCTTT	CASSLIGRNTEAFF	.	.	TRBV5-1	TRBJ1-1
TGTGCCAGCTCTCGACCGACAGGGGAGGGCTCCTACGAGCAGTACTTC	CASSRPTGEGSYEQYF	.	.	TRBV18	TRBJ2-7
TGTGCCAGCAGCGTAGTTCGAGGGAGCCAGCAGTTCTTC	CASSVVRGSQQFF	.	.	TRBV9	TRBJ2-1